The clone carrying this T cell receptor beta chain was found many times. Its antigen is undetermined. The sample comes from a study of beta chain features in type 1 diabetes. Study at large: Healthy donors and patients showed comparable age, gender and cell yields. Study conclusions and caveats: The study found fewer insertions and more deletions at VDJ junctions in type 1 diabetes patients. The question left open here concerned HLA type influencing TCRB rearrangement.

Trimming stripped 3 bases from V and 4 bases from J, with 15 bases between. CDR1 and CDR2 (germline): SQVTM, ANQGSEA. This CDR3 is 14 amino acids long. The authors reverse transcribed all of the isolated RNA, so sequencing captured expressed TCRB transcripts. Approximately 3.6 million reads, on average, came from each naive, central memory and regulatory T cell sample. TCRdb's table, derived via immunoSEQ multiplex PCR, lists solely in-frame clones and lacks some. This table has about 180,000 clones, about an eighth appearing once. The receptor was derived from a woman aged 18-29 years in good health. The sequenced material came from central memory CD4+ T cells from blood. J is TRBJ2-5 and V is TRBV29-1, with a possible D match to TRBD2 (5 bases). CDR3 residues: CSVDSPGWRETQYF. The CDR3 coding sequence is TGCAGCGTTGACTCCCCGGGATGGAGAGAGACCCAGTACTTC. The variable domain in full, with the rest retrieved from reference TRBV29-1 and TRBJ2-5, is SAVISQKPSRDICQRGTSLTIQCQVDSQVTMMFWYRQQPGQSLTLIATANQGSEATYESGFVIDKFPISRPNLTFSTLTVSNMSPEDSSIYLCSVDSPGWRETQYFGPGTRLLVL.